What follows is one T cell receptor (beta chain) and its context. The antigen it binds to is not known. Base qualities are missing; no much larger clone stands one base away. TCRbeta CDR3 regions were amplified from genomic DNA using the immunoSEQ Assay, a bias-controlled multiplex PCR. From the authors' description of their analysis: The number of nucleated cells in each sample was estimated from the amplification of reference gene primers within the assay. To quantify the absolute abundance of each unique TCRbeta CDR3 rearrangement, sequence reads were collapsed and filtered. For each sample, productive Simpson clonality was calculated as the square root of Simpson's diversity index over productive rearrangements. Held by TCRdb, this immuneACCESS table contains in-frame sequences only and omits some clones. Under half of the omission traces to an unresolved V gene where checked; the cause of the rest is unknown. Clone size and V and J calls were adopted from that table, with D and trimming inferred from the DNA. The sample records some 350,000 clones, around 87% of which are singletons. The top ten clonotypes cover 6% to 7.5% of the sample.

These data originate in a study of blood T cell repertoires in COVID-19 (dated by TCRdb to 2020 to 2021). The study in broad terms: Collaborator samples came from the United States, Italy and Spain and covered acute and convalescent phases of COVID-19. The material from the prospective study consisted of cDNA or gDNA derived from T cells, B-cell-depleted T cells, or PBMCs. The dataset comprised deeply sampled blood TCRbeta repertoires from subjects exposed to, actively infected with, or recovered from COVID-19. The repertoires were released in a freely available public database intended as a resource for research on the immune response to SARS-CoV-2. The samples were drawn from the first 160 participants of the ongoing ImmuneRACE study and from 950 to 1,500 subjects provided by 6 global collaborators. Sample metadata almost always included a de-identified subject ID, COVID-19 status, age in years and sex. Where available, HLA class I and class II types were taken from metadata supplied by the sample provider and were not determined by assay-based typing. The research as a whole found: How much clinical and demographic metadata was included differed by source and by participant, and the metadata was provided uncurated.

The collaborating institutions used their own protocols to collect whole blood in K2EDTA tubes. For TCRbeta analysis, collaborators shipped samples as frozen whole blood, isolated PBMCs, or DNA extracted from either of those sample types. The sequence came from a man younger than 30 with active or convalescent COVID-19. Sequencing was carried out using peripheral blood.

The DNA sequence is given as TGTGCCAGCAGCCTCCGGACAGGGGATGGCTACACCTTC. This codes for CASSLRTGDGYTF. The chain is made from TRBV7-2 and TRBJ1-2; 9 middle bases align to TRBD1. CDR1 and CDR2, per the germline V gene, are SGHTA and FQGNSA. V is cut back by 5 bases and J by 6 bases, with 4 bases in the junction unmatched. Including the terminal cysteine and phenylalanine, the CDR3 comprises 13 residues. Of the read, only the CDR3 DNA is kept; its 39 bases are in frame from base 1. With all but the CDR3 taken from the reference TRBV7-2 and TRBJ1-2 genes, the full variable domain is: GAGVSQSPSNKVTEKGKDVELRCDPISGHTALYWYRQSLGQGLEFLIYFQGNSAPDKSGLPSDRFSAERTGGSVSTLTIQRTQQEDSAVYLCASSLRTGDGYTFGSGTRLTVV.